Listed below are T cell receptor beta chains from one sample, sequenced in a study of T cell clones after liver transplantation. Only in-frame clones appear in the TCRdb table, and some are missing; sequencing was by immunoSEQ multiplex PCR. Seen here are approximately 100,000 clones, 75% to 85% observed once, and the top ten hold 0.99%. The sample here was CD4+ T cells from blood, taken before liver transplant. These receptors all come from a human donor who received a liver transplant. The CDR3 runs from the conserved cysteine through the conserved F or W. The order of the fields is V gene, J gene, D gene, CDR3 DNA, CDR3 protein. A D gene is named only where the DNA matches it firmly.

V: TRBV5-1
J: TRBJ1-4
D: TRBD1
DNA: TGCGCCAGCAGCCCTGGACAGGGGTTGGGTGCAACTAATGAAAAACTGTTTTTT
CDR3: CASSPGQGLGATNEKLFF

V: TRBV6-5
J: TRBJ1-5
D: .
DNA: TGTGCCAGCAGTTCCTCGGGAGGGCAGGGTCAGCCCCAGCATTTT
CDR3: CASSSSGGQGQPQHF

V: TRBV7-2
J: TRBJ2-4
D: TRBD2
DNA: TGTGCCAGCAGCTTAGCAAGGACTAGCGGGACCCAAAACATTCAGTACTTC
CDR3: CASSLARTSGTQNIQYF

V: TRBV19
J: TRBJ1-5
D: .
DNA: TGTGCCAGTAACGCAGCCTCGCTCCAGCCCCAGCATTTT
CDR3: CASNAASLQPQHF

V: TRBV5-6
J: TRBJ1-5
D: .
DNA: TGTGCCAGCAGTCATAGCGTGGCCCCCAATCAGCCCCAGCATTTT
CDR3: CASSHSVAPNQPQHF

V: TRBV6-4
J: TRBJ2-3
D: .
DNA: TGTGCCAGCAGTGACGGGGCCAGGTCCCCCGCGTATTTT
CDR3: CASSDGARSPAYF

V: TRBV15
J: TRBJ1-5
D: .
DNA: TGTGCCACCAGCAGATCCAGGGGCGGCAATCAGCCCCAGCATTTT
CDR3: CATSRSRGGNQPQHF

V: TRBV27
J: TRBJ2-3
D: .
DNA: TGTGCCAGCAGTTTTAGGACCAGCACAGATACGCAGTATTTT
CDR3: CASSFRTSTDTQYF

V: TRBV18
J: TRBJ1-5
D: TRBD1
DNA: TGTGCCAGCTCGCTGATGGGGACAAACAGGGGTAGCAATCAGCCCCAGCATTTT
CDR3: CASSLMGTNRGSNQPQHF

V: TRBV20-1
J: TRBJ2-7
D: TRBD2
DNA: TGCAGTGCTAGTTATAGCGGGGAGCAGTACTTC
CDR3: CSASYSGEQYF

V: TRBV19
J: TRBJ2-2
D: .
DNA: TGTGCCAGTAGAAACAGGAGGAGTCGGGACACCGGGGAGCTGTTTTTT
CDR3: CASRNRRSRDTGELFF

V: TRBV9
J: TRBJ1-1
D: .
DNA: TGTGCCAGCAGCGTAGTTCCGGAATACACTGAAGCTTTCTTT
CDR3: CASSVVPEYTEAFF

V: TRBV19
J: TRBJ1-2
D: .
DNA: TGTGCCAGTAGTATAGATAGGCATGGCTACACCTTC
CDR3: CASSIDRHGYTF

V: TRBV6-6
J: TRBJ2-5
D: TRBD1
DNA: TGTGCCAGCAGCTCGATCGACAGGGGCCAAGAGACCCAGTACTTC
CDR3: CASSSIDRGQETQYF

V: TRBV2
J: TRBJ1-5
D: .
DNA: TGTGCCAGCAGGCGCTCTGAGGTGGGCAATCAGCCCCAGCATTTT
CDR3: CASRRSEVGNQPQHF

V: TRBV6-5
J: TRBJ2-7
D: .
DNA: TGTGCCAGCAGGGTGAGCGGGTCCTCCTACGAGCAGTACTTC
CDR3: CASRVSGSSYEQYF